This T cell receptor beta chain comes out of a study of cytotoxic CD8 clonotypes in ibrutinib-treated CLL. Study summary: Response samples followed a median 12 months of treatment, range 6 to 36. Across samples, productive templates numbered around 260,000 and productive rearrangements reached approximately 100,000 on average. General study points: Whereas clonality rose at ibrutinib response, it declined toward baseline at progression.

Remarks on this clone: Its antigen is not identified.

The table came from immunoSEQ multiplex PCR; TCRdb's copy has only in-frame clones and leaves some out. This table has about 140,000 clones, roughly 90% appearing once. The V and J ends lost 5 bases and 1 base, in that order; junction bases with no gene match: 6. Germline CDR1 and CDR2: SGHNT and YYREEE (reference sequence). CDR3 length equals 14 residues. This receptor was identified in a human donor with chronic lymphocytic leukemia. The sequencing used PBMCs, collected after 12 months of ibrutinib treatment. J is TRBJ2-7 and V is TRBV5-4, with 7 positions matching TRBD2. CDR3 protein: CASRLSGPSYEQYF. In DNA, the CDR3 is TGTGCCAGCAGACTTAGCGGGCCATCCTACGAGCAGTACTTC.